This T cell receptor beta chain was retrieved from a study of T-cell memory formation after mild COVID-19. This clonotype has just a few counts. A read error may produce the germline difference seen at one junction end. MiXCR, run by TCRdb on the 5' RACE reads, gives a single entry per CDR3 protein. The sample holds about 250,000 distinct CDR3 sequences; approximately 15% are singletons and the top ten take 2.1%. The CDR3 covers 13 residues. CDR1 and CDR2 (germline): SNHLY, FYNNEI. The V call is TRBV2, the J call TRBJ2-1; 7 bases match TRBD2. The sequence was obtained from an adult woman who had mild COVID-19 (a few samples of this study predate the infection). Cell type and time point are not known. The sample consisted of PBMCs or a T cell subset sorted from them (not recorded which). The CDR3 nucleotides read TGTGCCAGCAGTGACGGGAGGAAGTCATGGGGACCCTTC. It codes for CASSDGRKSWGPF.